These T cell receptor beta chains were read from a single sample in a study of CD8 T cells in Susac syndrome. TCRdb re-derived calls from the immunoSEQ multiplex PCR reads in MiXCR, one entry per CDR3 protein. Among 250,000 to 300,000 distinct CDR3 sequences listed, roughly 81% were seen once. The sequenced material came from CD8+ T cells from PBMCs. The receptors come from a human donor with multiple sclerosis. Each CDR3 is given with its conserved first and last residue. D genes are given only for firm matches. Some rows have no size entry. The others give once, few or many, or a class for an expanded clone.

j_gene,v_gene,len,d_gene,abundance,CDR3nt,CDR3aa
TRBJ1-4,TRBV19,15,TRBD1,.,TGTGCCAGTAGTGCGCGGACAGGGCTAGGAGAAAAACTGTTTTTT,CASSARTGLGEKLFF
TRBJ2-2,TRBV10-1,14,.,.,TGCGCCAGCAAGGGGCCGGGGGACACCGGGGAGCTGTTTTTT,CASKGPGDTGELFF
TRBJ1-1,TRBV16,15,TRBD1,.,TGTGCCAGCAGCGGAGGGGACAGCTTAAACACTGAAGCTTTCTTT,CASSGGDSLNTEAFF
TRBJ2-2,TRBV7-3,16,.,.,TGTGCCAGCAGCTTAACTGGCCTAGGTTTCTCCGGGGAGCTGTTTTTT,CASSLTGLGFSGELFF
TRBJ2-2,TRBV6-1,13,.,.,TGTGCCAGCAGCCCTACATCCACCGGGGAGCTGTTTTTT,CASSPTSTGELFF
TRBJ2-1,TRBV7-2,14,TRBD2,.,TGTGCCAGCACCCGGGGGGGCTTAACAATTGAGCAGTTCTTC,CASTRGGLTIEQFF
TRBJ2-1,TRBV20-1,15,TRBD2,.,TGCAGTGCTAGAGATGGATTAGCGGGAGAGAATGAGCAGTTCTTC,CSARDGLAGENEQFF
TRBJ2-3,TRBV30,13,TRBD2,.,TGTGCCTGGACGGGGCTAGCGGCAGATACGCAGTATTTT,CAWTGLAADTQYF
TRBJ2-1,TRBV5-4,13,.,.,TGTGCCAGCAGCTTGGGGGGACCGGATGAGCAGTTCTTC,CASSLGGPDEQFF
TRBJ2-7,TRBV7-3,13,TRBD2,once,TGTGCCAGCAGCTCAGGACTAGGGAACGAGCAGTACTTC,CASSSGLGNEQYF
TRBJ2-2,TRBV4-1,15,.,.,TGCGCCAGCAGCCGTCCGGCCGCTGCCACCGGGGAGCTGTTTTTT,CASSRPAAATGELFF
TRBJ2-1,TRBV11-2,16,TRBD2,.,TGTGCCAGCAGCAACACGGGGCTAGCGGATTACAATGAGCAGTTCTTC,CASSNTGLADYNEQFF
TRBJ2-2,TRBV20-1,15,.,.,TGCAGTGCTCCGACTCACTCTAGAAACACCGGGGAGCTGTTTTTT,CSAPTHSRNTGELFF
TRBJ2-7,TRBV6-6,14,.,.,TGTGCCAGCAGTCGTCGACAGGTCCCCTACGGGCAGTACTTC,CASSRRQVPYGQYF
TRBJ1-3,TRBV14,14,.,.,TGTGCCAGCTCATTTGTGGGGGCAGGTGACACCATATATTTT,CASSFVGAGDTIYF
TRBJ2-1,TRBV19,15,.,.,TGTGCCAGTAGTATAGAGGACCGGGGTTTGCGTGAGCAGTTCTTC,CASSIEDRGLREQFF
TRBJ2-3,TRBV7-3,18,TRBD2,once,TGTGCCAGCAGCTTGCTAGCGGGAGGGCCATATAGTCCAGATACGCAGTATTTT,CASSLLAGGPYSPDTQYF
TRBJ1-4,TRBV29-1,16,.,.,TGCAGCGTCCCCAAAGCAGAGGGAGCAACTAATGAAAAACTGTTTTTT,CSVPKAEGATNEKLFF
TRBJ2-7,TRBV28,14,.,.,TGTGCCAGCAGACAAACGGACCTCTCCTACGAGCAGTACTTC,CASRQTDLSYEQYF
TRBJ2-1,TRBV18,16,.,once,TGTACCAGCTCACCTACTACTGGCGGGCCCTACAATGAGCAGTTCTTC,CTSSPTTGGPYNEQFF
TRBJ2-1,TRBV16,12,.,.,TGTGCCAGCAGCCACCAAGCGGACGAGCAGTTCTTC,CASSHQADEQFF
TRBJ2-4,TRBV5-1,16,.,few,TGCGCCAGCAACTCCTCCCACTCCCGGGATAGGAACATTCAGTACTTC,CASNSSHSRDRNIQYF
TRBJ1-2,TRBV27,13,.,.,TGTGCCAGCAGTTTTGTACAGGGTAGAGGCTACACCTTC,CASSFVQGRGYTF
TRBJ2-2,TRBV6-5,16,.,.,TGTGCCAGCAGTTACTCCCGGCGGCTATACACCGGGGAGCTGTTTTTT,CASSYSRRLYTGELFF
TRBJ2-1,TRBV5-1,16,TRBD2,.,TGCGCCAGCAGCTTGGTTAGCGGGAGGCCTAACAATGAGCAGTTCTTC,CASSLVSGRPNNEQFF
TRBJ2-5,TRBV20-1,15,.,.,TGCAGTGCTAGAGCTAGGGGGGGGCTGAGAGAGACCCAGTACTTC,CSARARGGLRETQYF
TRBJ2-1,TRBV12-3/TRBV12-4,14,.,.,TGTGCCAGCAGTTCAGGTGGACTGGGAATCGGGGAGTTCTTC,CASSSGGLGIGEFF
TRBJ1-6,TRBV4-1,16,.,once,TGCGCCAGCAGCCCTCGGGGGGGGAAGTATAATTCACCCCTCCACTTT,CASSPRGGKYNSPLHF
TRBJ2-3,TRBV10-3,15,.,.,TGTGCCATCGGTGCGCGACTATCAGTTTCAGATACGCAGTATTTT,CAIGARLSVSDTQYF
TRBJ2-3,TRBV2,12,.,once,TGTGCCAGCAGTAGGGGGGACGATACGCAGTATTTT,CASSRGDDTQYF
TRBJ2-7,TRBV2,15,TRBD2,.,TGTGCCAGCAGAATCCGGGAGGCCGGCTCCTACGAGCAGTACTTC,CASRIREAGSYEQYF
TRBJ2-1,TRBV9,15,TRBD2,once,TGTGCCAGCAGCGAGTCTAGCGGAACCTACAATGAGCAGTTCTTC,CASSESSGTYNEQFF
TRBJ1-2,TRBV20-1,14,.,.,TGCAGTGCTAGTTTAGCCAGGCGGAACTATGGCTACACCTTC,CSASLARRNYGYTF
TRBJ2-5,TRBV19,17,TRBD2,.,TGTGCCAGTAGTATAGATCGGCTAGCGGGAGAGACGGAGACCCAGTACTTC,CASSIDRLAGETETQYF
TRBJ1-2,TRBV11-1,14,TRBD1,.,TGTGCCAGCAGCCCCCGGGACAGGCCCTATGGCTACACCTTC,CASSPRDRPYGYTF
TRBJ2-2,TRBV28,14,.,.,TGTGCCAGCAGTTACGGACAGACCACCGGGGAGCTGTTTTTT,CASSYGQTTGELFF
TRBJ2-7,TRBV27,14,TRBD1,few,TGTGCCAGCAGTCTCTTACGACAGGGGAGGGAGCAGTACTTC,CASSLLRQGREQYF
TRBJ2-7,TRBV5-6,15,TRBD2,.,TGTGCCAGCAGCTTGTATCAGCGGGGGACCTACGAGCAGTACTTC,CASSLYQRGTYEQYF
TRBJ2-3,TRBV7-6,15,.,.,TGTGCCAGCAGCCTCCGGGACCCGACCACAGATACGCAGTATTTT,CASSLRDPTTDTQYF
TRBJ2-1,TRBV4-2,15,TRBD2,few,TGTGCCAGCACCAAACCGGGTAGCGGGGACAATGAGCAGTTCTTC,CASTKPGSGDNEQFF
TRBJ2-3,TRBV27,15,TRBD1,.,TGTGCCAGCAGTTGGGGGACAGGGGTTACAGATACGCAGTATTTT,CASSWGTGVTDTQYF